Sequencing of this TCR beta chain was carried out in a study of blood T cell repertoires in COVID-19. Study summary: There were acute and convalescent COVID-19 samples, and they came from the United States, Italy and Spain.

The trim removed 4 bases at V and 14 bases at J, leaving 24 bases unmatched. This CDR3 has 18 amino acids. Germline values: CDR1 SGHDT, CDR2 YYEEEE. Assay: immunoSEQ multiplex PCR; the TCRdb copy retains only in-frame clones and omits some. The repertoire includes a few hundred thousand clones, roughly 90% of them detected once, and 1% to 1.5% sits in the top ten. This receptor was obtained from a man aged 35 to 55 with acute or convalescent COVID-19. Material: peripheral blood. The chain combines TRBV5-6 with TRBJ2-1, with TRBD1 identical over 10 bases. Here the CDR3 reads CASSARDRGGSSGPREFF. The CDR3 DNA reads TGTGCCAGCAGCGCCCGGGACAGGGGAGGATCTAGCGGCCCACGGGAGTTCTTC.